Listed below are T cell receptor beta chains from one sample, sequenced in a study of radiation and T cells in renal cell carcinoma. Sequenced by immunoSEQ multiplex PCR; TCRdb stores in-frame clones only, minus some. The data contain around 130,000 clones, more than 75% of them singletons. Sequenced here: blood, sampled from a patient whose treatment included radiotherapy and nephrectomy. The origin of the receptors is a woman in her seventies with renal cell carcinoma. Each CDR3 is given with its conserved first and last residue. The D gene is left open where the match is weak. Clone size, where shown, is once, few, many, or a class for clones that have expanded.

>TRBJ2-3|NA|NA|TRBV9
CASSGSTVHPFTDTQYF
TGTGCCAGCAGCGGGTCGACGGTGCACCCATTCACAGATACGCAGTATTTT
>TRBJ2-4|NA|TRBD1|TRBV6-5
CASSSDRTRNIQYF
TGTGCCAGCAGTTCGGACAGGACCAGAAACATTCAGTACTTC
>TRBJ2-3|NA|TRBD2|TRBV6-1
CASSRLAGSRDTQYF
TGTGCCAGCAGCAGACTAGCGGGGAGCCGGGATACGCAGTATTTT
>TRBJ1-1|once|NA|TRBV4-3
CASSQDMGGGGTEAFF
TGCGCCAGCAGCCAAGATATGGGAGGAGGTGGTACTGAAGCTTTCTTT
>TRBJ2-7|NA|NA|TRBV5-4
CASSFNGYEQYF
TGTGCCAGCAGCTTTAACGGCTACGAGCAGTACTTC
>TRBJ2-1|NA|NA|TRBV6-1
CASFTDWTNEQFF
TGTGCCAGTTTCACAGACTGGACCAATGAGCAGTTCTTC
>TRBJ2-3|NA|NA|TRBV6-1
CASKLTEIRTDTQYF
TGTGCCAGCAAACTCACAGAAATTCGCACAGATACGCAGTATTTT
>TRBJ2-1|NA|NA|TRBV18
CASSPRQVSYNEQFF
TGTGCCAGCTCACCTCGTCAGGTATCCTACAATGAGCAGTTCTTC
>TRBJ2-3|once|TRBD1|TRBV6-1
CASSELGQGTQYF
TGTGCCAGCAGTGAACTTGGACAGGGTACGCAGTATTTT
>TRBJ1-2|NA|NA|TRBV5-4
CASSYGTSNSYGYTF
TGTGCCAGCAGCTACGGGACGTCAAATAGTTATGGCTACACCTTC
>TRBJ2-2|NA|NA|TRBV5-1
CASSYRQGNTGELFF
TGCGCCAGCAGTTACCGCCAGGGGAACACCGGGGAGCTGTTTTTT
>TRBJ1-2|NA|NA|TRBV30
CAWTGNYGYTF
TGTGCCTGGACAGGGAACTATGGCTACACCTTC
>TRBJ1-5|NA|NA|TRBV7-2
CASRKGTENQPQHF
TGTGCCAGCAGAAAAGGGACGGAGAATCAGCCCCAGCATTTT
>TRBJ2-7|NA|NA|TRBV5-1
CASGDRTPRDEQYF
TGCGCCAGCGGCGACAGGACCCCTCGGGACGAGCAGTACTTC
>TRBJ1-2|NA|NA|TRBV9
CASSSPGSGYTF
TGTGCCAGCAGCTCCCCCGGCTCTGGCTACACCTTC
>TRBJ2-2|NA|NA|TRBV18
CASSTTAGELFF
TGTGCCAGCTCAACGACAGCCGGGGAGCTGTTTTTT
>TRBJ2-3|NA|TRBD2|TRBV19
CASSRGGITDTQYF
TGTGCCAGTAGTAGGGGGGGTATCACAGATACGCAGTATTTT
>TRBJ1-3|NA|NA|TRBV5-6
CASSRAVSSSGNTIYF
TGTGCCAGCAGCCGGGCTGTATCAAGCTCTGGAAACACCATATATTTT
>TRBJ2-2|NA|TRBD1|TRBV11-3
CASATGKTGELFF
TGTGCCAGCGCGACAGGGAAGACCGGGGAGCTGTTTTTT
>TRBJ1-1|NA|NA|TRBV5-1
CASSFSQGNTEAFF
TGCGCCAGCAGCTTTAGCCAGGGGAACACTGAAGCTTTCTTT
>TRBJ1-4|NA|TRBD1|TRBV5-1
CASSPGQGVRTNEKLFF
TGCGCCAGCAGCCCGGGACAGGGAGTTAGGACTAATGAAAAACTGTTTTTT
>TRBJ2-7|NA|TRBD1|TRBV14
CASSRGRVSDRGKDEQYF
TGTGCCAGCAGCCGCGGAAGGGTCTCGGACAGGGGTAAGGACGAGCAGTACTTC
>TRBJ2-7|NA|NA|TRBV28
CASSPAPTGLKGYEQYF
TGTGCCAGCAGCCCAGCCCCGACAGGACTCAAAGGCTACGAGCAGTACTTC
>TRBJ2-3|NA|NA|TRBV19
CASSIGQNTDTQYF
TGTGCCAGTAGTATTGGGCAGAACACAGATACGCAGTATTTT
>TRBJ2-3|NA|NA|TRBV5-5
CASSLAPRDTQYF
TGTGCCAGCAGTTTGGCCCCTAGGGATACGCAGTATTTT
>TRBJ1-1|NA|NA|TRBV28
CASTLLGDTEAFF
TGTGCCAGCACCCTCCTCGGGGACACTGAAGCTTTCTTT
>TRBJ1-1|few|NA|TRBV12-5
CASASVAGRPGNTEAFF
TGTGCTAGTGCTTCTGTTGCCGGACGGCCCGGGAACACTGAAGCTTTCTTT
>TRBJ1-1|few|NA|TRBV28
CASSRQLNTEAFF
TGTGCCAGCAGCCGACAGTTGAACACTGAAGCTTTCTTT
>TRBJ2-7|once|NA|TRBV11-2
CASSASGAKQYF
TGTGCCAGCAGCGCTTCTGGGGCGAAGCAGTACTTC
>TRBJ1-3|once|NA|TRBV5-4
CASSRPGVGNTIYF
TGTGCCAGCAGCCGACCAGGGGTAGGAAACACCATATATTTT
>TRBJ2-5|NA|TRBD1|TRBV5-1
CASIPTGGRETQYF
TGCGCCAGCATCCCCACAGGGGGTCGGGAGACCCAGTACTTC
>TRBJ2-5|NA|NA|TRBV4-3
CASSQCRGKRQETQYF
TGCGCCAGCAGCCAATGTCGGGGGAAAAGGCAAGAGACCCAGTACTTC
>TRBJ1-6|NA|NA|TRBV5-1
CASSLVGGIDSPLHF
TGCGCCAGCAGCTTGGTAGGGGGGATAGATTCACCCCTCCACTTT
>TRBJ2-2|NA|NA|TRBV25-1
CASSGRSTGELFF
TGTGCCAGCAGTGGCAGGTCCACCGGGGAGCTGTTTTTT
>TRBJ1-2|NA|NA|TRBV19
CASSIADYGYTF
TGTGCCAGTAGTATCGCCGACTATGGCTACACCTTC
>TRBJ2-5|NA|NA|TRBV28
CASSLAGQSQETQYF
TGTGCCAGCAGTTTAGCAGGACAGTCACAAGAGACCCAGTACTTC
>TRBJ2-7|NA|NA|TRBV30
CAWRSVSYEQYF
TGTGCCTGGAGGTCAGTCTCCTACGAGCAGTACTTC